Listed here is a single T cell receptor (beta chain). The antigen this receptor binds is unknown. No base quality values were provided; no much bigger clone lies one nucleotide off. The sample is drawn from a study of T cell responses to AZD1222 COVID-19 vaccine (dated by TCRdb to the early 2020s). At the level of the whole study: Because spike-specific TCR depth and breadth did not differ between the two schedules, AZD1222 recipients who got a second dose at roughly 4 weeks were pooled with those who got a second dose at roughly 12 weeks. A total of over 230 trial participants underwent TCR sequencing, of whom under 220 had received two doses of AZD1222 and approximately 26 had received two doses of the MenACWY control vaccine. Trial participants were enrolled into age subgroups of 18-55, 56-69 and 70-plus years, which contained about 160, 30 and 59 TCR-sequenced participants, respectively. Overall results and qualifications from the work: Conclusions about previously exposed vaccinees are limited, since just 6 or 7 AZD1222 recipients were seropositive for SARS-CoV-2 at baseline. Epitopes outside the regions mutated in the B.1.351 and B.1.1.7 variants were reportedly recognized by nearly half of the unique spike-specific TCRs. Because no day 14 peak-response samples were available, repertoires were characterized only after the peak T cell response. CD4 TCRs associated with the vaccine covered the entire spike protein, and the dominant responses were in regions 160-218 and 743-854. A significant rise in spike-specific TCR breadth and depth was observed after two AZD1222 doses relative to day 0 and relative to MenACWY recipients. The 56-69-year group was small, and its depth increase did not reach significance, likely because of low power. Most participants were white British and females outnumbered males, and the authors suggested that clonal diversity may have been underestimated.

The CDR3 regions of human TCRbeta chains were analyzed by immunosequencing. The published analysis was carried out like this. TCRs in the repertoires were matched against a reference library of SARS-CoV-2-specific TCRs that had been generated with the MIRA antigen-specificity platform. Breadth meant the fraction of unique TCRs that were SARS-CoV-2-associated, whereas depth meant the fraction of total T cells that were SARS-CoV-2-associated. Using the MIRA data, each spike-specific TCR was mapped to the spike region that the TCR reacts to and placed in a CD4 or CD8 class. Log10-transformed breadth and depth values were compared by one-way ANOVA with Sidak's multiple comparisons tests. Held by TCRdb, this immuneACCESS table contains in-frame sequences only and omits some clones. Under half of the omission traces to an unresolved V gene where checked; the cause of the rest is unknown. That table supplies the V and J calls and clone size; D and trimming were determined from the DNA. The sample contains 110,000 to 150,000 clones, just over 85% of them found a single time. Of the sample, 3% to 4.5% falls within the top ten clones.

V drops 6 bases and J drops 1 base, leaving 12 bases in between. CDR1 and CDR2, per the germline V gene, are SGHVS and FQNEAQ. The CDR3 starts with the cysteine, ends with the phenylalanine, and has 15 residues. Of all the DNA, just the CDR3 is kept, 45 bases in frame from base 1. The time point label for this specimen denotes: baseline before first vaccination. Vaccinee samples were obtained from the UK trials COV001 and COV002, which included a single-blind randomized controlled phase 2/3 trial of AZD1222 (ChAdOx1 nCoV-19) in healthy adults. For TCRbeta chain sequencing, PBMC samples were collected from trial participants at day 0 and at day 28 after the second dose.

The rearrangement combines TRBV7-8 with TRBJ2-2; the D gene remains uncertain. The TCR originated in an adult in good health. Sample: peripheral blood, taken on day 0 of AZD1222 vaccination. The CDR3 corresponds to CASRYRARNTGELFF. Here is the DNA: TGTGCCAGCAGATACCGGGCGAGGAACACCGGGGAGCTGTTTTTT.